A selection of T cell receptor beta chains follows, all from one sample in a study of T cell changes during pregnancy in multiple sclerosis. Clones were read by immunoSEQ multiplex PCR, and TCRdb kept only the in-frame ones, dropping some. This repertoire shows roughly 42,000 clones, about nine tenths found once; its top ten account for just under 0.5%. The material was CD4+ T cells from peripheral blood mononuclear cells, obtained in the second trimester of pregnancy. Source of these receptors: a female donor in good health, enrolled as a control in a pregnancy study. CDR3s include the opening cysteine and the closing phenylalanine or tryptophan. The D gene is left open where the match is weak. Where a row states a size, it is once, few, many or the class of an expanded clone; other rows omit it.

J gene: TRBJ2-5
D gene: .
clone size: .
V gene: TRBV7-9
CDR3 protein: CASSLGQQETQYF
CDR3 DNA: TGTGCCAGCAGCTTAGGACAGCAAGAGACCCAGTACTTC

J gene: TRBJ1-2
D gene: .
clone size: .
V gene: TRBV11-2
CDR3 protein: CASSLDPIGGYTF
CDR3 DNA: TGTGCCAGCAGCTTAGACCCGATCGGTGGCTACACCTTC

J gene: TRBJ2-7
D gene: .
clone size: .
V gene: TRBV6-5
CDR3 protein: CASSYTSPFYEQYF
CDR3 DNA: TGTGCCAGCAGTTACACGTCTCCCTTCTACGAGCAGTACTTC

J gene: TRBJ1-1
D gene: .
clone size: .
V gene: TRBV7-7
CDR3 protein: CASDGGGKEAEAFF
CDR3 DNA: TGTGCTAGCGACGGTGGGGGCAAAGAGGCTGAAGCTTTCTTT

J gene: TRBJ2-7
D gene: TRBD1
clone size: .
V gene: TRBV30
CDR3 protein: CAWGNDRASSYEQYF
CDR3 DNA: TGTGCCTGGGGAAATGACAGGGCTAGTTCCTACGAGCAGTACTTC

J gene: TRBJ2-2
D gene: .
clone size: medium-sized
V gene: TRBV15
CDR3 protein: CATTSNGGYTGELFF
CDR3 DNA: TGTGCCACCACCTCAAATGGCGGGTACACCGGGGAGCTGTTTTTT

J gene: TRBJ1-4
D gene: .
clone size: .
V gene: TRBV29-1
CDR3 protein: CSAKEGGSEKLFF
CDR3 DNA: TGCAGCGCAAAGGAGGGGGGGAGTGAAAAACTGTTTTTT

J gene: TRBJ2-2
D gene: .
clone size: once
V gene: TRBV14
CDR3 protein: CASSQDLVRVDTGELFF
CDR3 DNA: TGTGCCAGCAGCCAAGATTTAGTTCGGGTGGACACCGGGGAGCTGTTTTTT

J gene: TRBJ2-7
D gene: TRBD2
clone size: few
V gene: TRBV7-2
CDR3 protein: CASTGPLAGAYSYEQYF
CDR3 DNA: TGTGCCAGCACCGGCCCACTAGCGGGGGCCTACTCCTACGAGCAGTACTTC

J gene: TRBJ2-7
D gene: .
clone size: .
V gene: TRBV19
CDR3 protein: CASSKPGQGTYEQYF
CDR3 DNA: TGTGCCAGTAGTAAGCCGGGACAAGGAACCTACGAGCAGTACTTC

J gene: TRBJ2-3
D gene: .
clone size: .
V gene: TRBV15
CDR3 protein: CATSRDKGQGGTDTQYF
CDR3 DNA: TGTGCCACCAGCAGAGATAAAGGCCAAGGGGGCACAGATACGCAGTATTTT

J gene: TRBJ1-1
D gene: TRBD1
clone size: .
V gene: TRBV6-5
CDR3 protein: CASSPRSQGIAFF
CDR3 DNA: TGTGCCAGCAGTCCCAGGTCACAGGGGATAGCTTTCTTT

J gene: TRBJ2-7
D gene: .
clone size: .
V gene: TRBV4-1
CDR3 protein: CASSQAHTSSYEQYF
CDR3 DNA: TGCGCCAGCAGCCAAGCTCATACAAGTTCCTACGAGCAGTACTTC

J gene: TRBJ2-7
D gene: .
clone size: .
V gene: TRBV27
CDR3 protein: CASSLPYAGEQYF
CDR3 DNA: TGTGCCAGCAGTTTACCCTACGCCGGGGAGCAGTACTTC

J gene: TRBJ2-7
D gene: .
clone size: .
V gene: TRBV15
CDR3 protein: CATSRDLSWEQYF
CDR3 DNA: TGTGCCACCAGCAGAGATCTATCCTGGGAGCAGTACTTC

J gene: TRBJ2-7
D gene: .
clone size: .
V gene: TRBV1
CDR3 protein: CTRCRGPDEQYF
CDR3 DNA: TGCACCAGATGCAGGGGGCCAGACGAGCAGTACTTC

J gene: TRBJ1-2
D gene: TRBD1
clone size: .
V gene: TRBV2
CDR3 protein: CATNPQGTLYGYTF
CDR3 DNA: TGTGCCACCAACCCACAGGGGACCCTGTATGGCTACACCTTC

J gene: TRBJ2-2
D gene: .
clone size: .
V gene: TRBV6-5
CDR3 protein: CATRDANTGELFF
CDR3 DNA: TGTGCCACCCGAGATGCGAACACCGGGGAGCTGTTTTTT

J gene: TRBJ2-3
D gene: .
clone size: .
V gene: TRBV25-1
CDR3 protein: CASSVGGDTQYF
CDR3 DNA: TGTGCCAGCAGTGTAGGGGGAGATACGCAGTATTTT

J gene: TRBJ1-3
D gene: .
clone size: .
V gene: TRBV11-2
CDR3 protein: CASSLGRGMDTIYF
CDR3 DNA: TGTGCCAGCAGCTTAGGAAGAGGGATGGACACCATATATTTT

J gene: TRBJ2-7
D gene: .
clone size: once
V gene: TRBV9
CDR3 protein: CASSTQGGDEQYF
CDR3 DNA: TGTGCCAGCAGCACCCAGGGGGGCGACGAGCAGTACTTC

J gene: TRBJ2-7
D gene: TRBD1
clone size: .
V gene: TRBV7-9
CDR3 protein: CASSKGQGYSYEQYF
CDR3 DNA: TGTGCCAGCAGCAAGGGACAGGGTTATTCCTACGAGCAGTACTTC

J gene: TRBJ1-5
D gene: .
clone size: .
V gene: TRBV21-1
CDR3 protein: CASSKRDYGTGSHQPQHF
CDR3 DNA: TGTGCCAGCAGCAAAAGAGACTATGGGACAGGGTCACATCAGCCCCAGCATTTT

J gene: TRBJ2-2
D gene: .
clone size: .
V gene: TRBV18
CDR3 protein: CASSPPEGLTGELFF
CDR3 DNA: TGTGCCAGCTCACCACCGGAGGGTTTGACCGGGGAGCTGTTTTTT

J gene: TRBJ1-4
D gene: TRBD1
clone size: .
V gene: TRBV2
CDR3 protein: CASSETDRGEKLFF
CDR3 DNA: TGTGCCAGCAGCGAAACTGACAGGGGTGAAAAACTGTTTTTT

J gene: TRBJ2-7
D gene: TRBD2
clone size: .
V gene: TRBV6-6
CDR3 protein: CASSPLPSGTSYEQYF
CDR3 DNA: TGTGCCAGCAGCCCCCTCCCAAGCGGGACCTCCTACGAGCAGTACTTC

J gene: TRBJ1-1
D gene: .
clone size: once
V gene: TRBV6-5
CDR3 protein: CASSYDSQKTFF
CDR3 DNA: TGTGCCAGCAGTTACGACAGTCAGAAAACTTTCTTT

J gene: TRBJ2-7
D gene: .
clone size: .
V gene: TRBV6-6
CDR3 protein: CASSNPPGVYEQYF
CDR3 DNA: TGTGCCAGCAGTAATCCACCGGGGGTCTACGAGCAGTACTTC

J gene: TRBJ1-2
D gene: TRBD1
clone size: .
V gene: TRBV5-3
CDR3 protein: CARSREPGQGDGYTF
CDR3 DNA: TGTGCCAGAAGCCGAGAACCGGGACAGGGGGATGGCTACACCTTC

J gene: TRBJ2-3
D gene: TRBD1
clone size: .
V gene: TRBV6-1
CDR3 protein: CASSGQQGIADTQYF
CDR3 DNA: TGTGCCAGCAGTGGGCAACAGGGGATCGCAGATACGCAGTATTTT

J gene: TRBJ1-6
D gene: .
clone size: .
V gene: TRBV2
CDR3 protein: CASSEERSGLHF
CDR3 DNA: TGTGCCAGCAGTGAAGAAAGGAGCGGGCTCCACTTT

J gene: TRBJ2-7
D gene: .
clone size: .
V gene: TRBV7-2
CDR3 protein: CASSLGNFAYEQYF
CDR3 DNA: TGTGCCAGCAGCTTAGGCAACTTCGCCTACGAGCAGTACTTC

J gene: TRBJ1-5
D gene: .
clone size: .
V gene: TRBV5-5
CDR3 protein: CASSFFWGGDQPQHF
CDR3 DNA: TGTGCCAGCAGCTTCTTTTGGGGGGGCGATCAGCCCCAGCATTTT

J gene: TRBJ1-1
D gene: .
clone size: .
V gene: TRBV30
CDR3 protein: CAWSPQGSEAFF
CDR3 DNA: TGTGCCTGGAGTCCACAGGGCTCTGAAGCTTTCTTT

J gene: TRBJ1-1
D gene: TRBD1
clone size: .
V gene: TRBV7-2
CDR3 protein: CASSNQQGAAEAFF
CDR3 DNA: TGTGCCAGCAGCAACCAACAGGGGGCGGCTGAAGCTTTCTTT

J gene: TRBJ2-4
D gene: TRBD2
clone size: .
V gene: TRBV5-1
CDR3 protein: CASSDTSGSNIQYF
CDR3 DNA: TGCGCCAGCAGCGATACTAGCGGGAGCAACATTCAGTACTTC

J gene: TRBJ1-4
D gene: .
clone size: .
V gene: TRBV5-4
CDR3 protein: CASSLGQGSNEKLFF
CDR3 DNA: TGTGCCAGCAGCTTGGGGCAGGGATCTAATGAAAAACTGTTTTTT

J gene: TRBJ2-3
D gene: .
clone size: .
V gene: TRBV18
CDR3 protein: CATTEGEGADTQYF
CDR3 DNA: TGTGCCACCACCGAGGGGGAGGGCGCAGATACGCAGTATTTT

J gene: TRBJ2-7
D gene: TRBD1
clone size: .
V gene: TRBV5-6
CDR3 protein: CASSWDRAVYEQYF
CDR3 DNA: TGTGCCAGCAGTTGGGACAGGGCAGTCTACGAGCAGTACTTC

J gene: TRBJ2-1
D gene: .
clone size: .
V gene: TRBV4-1
CDR3 protein: CASSQDKEMGRYGEQFF
CDR3 DNA: TGCGCCAGCAGCCAAGATAAGGAGATGGGTCGTTACGGTGAGCAGTTCTTC

J gene: TRBJ1-1
D gene: .
clone size: .
V gene: TRBV27
CDR3 protein: CASSLLRGSEAFF
CDR3 DNA: TGTGCCAGCAGTTTGCTGCGGGGTTCTGAAGCTTTCTTT

J gene: TRBJ1-3
D gene: .
clone size: .
V gene: TRBV27
CDR3 protein: CASRAGFSSGNTIYF
CDR3 DNA: TGTGCCAGCAGAGCAGGCTTTAGCTCTGGAAACACCATATATTTT

J gene: TRBJ1-2
D gene: .
clone size: .
V gene: TRBV30
CDR3 protein: CAWRRGGGGYTF
CDR3 DNA: TGTGCCTGGAGAAGAGGGGGGGGTGGCTACACCTTC

J gene: TRBJ2-5
D gene: .
clone size: .
V gene: TRBV9
CDR3 protein: CASSVSAGPNQETQYF
CDR3 DNA: TGTGCCAGCAGCGTATCGGCAGGGCCTAACCAAGAGACCCAGTACTTC

J gene: TRBJ1-2
D gene: .
clone size: once
V gene: TRBV2
CDR3 protein: CASSDINYGYTF
CDR3 DNA: TGTGCCAGCAGTGACATTAACTATGGCTACACCTTC

J gene: TRBJ2-1
D gene: TRBD2
clone size: .
V gene: TRBV4-1
CDR3 protein: CASSQPSGREQFF
CDR3 DNA: TGCGCCAGCAGCCAACCTAGCGGGAGGGAGCAGTTCTTC